A selection of T cell receptor beta chains follows, all from one sample in a study of cytomegalovirus exposure and HLA in healthy donors. Measured with immunoSEQ multiplex PCR; TCRdb has only the in-frame clones, and not every one. The table for this sample gives some 120,000 clones. Sequenced: PBMCs. The receptors originated from a man aged 30 to 45 in good health and CMV-seronegative. CDR3s include the opening cysteine and the closing phenylalanine or tryptophan. Each record gives: D gene, V gene, J gene, CDR3 protein, CDR3 DNA. A D gene is named only where the DNA matches it firmly.

>NA|TRBV5-4|TRBJ1-1
CASSIGGRMNTEAFF
TGTGCCAGCAGCATCGGGGGGCGAATGAACACTGAAGCTTTCTTT
>TRBD2|TRBV18|TRBJ2-7
CASSRTSGGPSYEQYF
TGTGCCAGCTCGCGGACTAGCGGGGGGCCGTCCTACGAGCAGTACTTC
>NA|TRBV4-3|TRBJ2-7
CASSQAPTGSYEQYF
TGCGCCAGCAGCCAAGCCCCGACAGGCTCCTACGAGCAGTACTTC
>TRBD2|TRBV7-3|TRBJ2-3
CASSLGRGAPDTQYF
TGTGCCAGCAGCTTAGGGCGGGGGGCACCAGATACGCAGTATTTT
>NA|TRBV12-2|TRBJ1-4
CASRLDHCQTNEKLFF
TGTGCAAGTCGCTTAGATCATTGTCAGACTAATGAAAAACTGTTTTTT
>TRBD2|TRBV28|TRBJ2-3
CASSFHLTSGGIDTQYF
TGTGCCAGCAGTTTCCACCTGACTAGCGGGGGCATCGATACGCAGTATTTT
>NA|TRBV5-1|TRBJ1-1
CASSYFGGASDTEAFF
TGCGCCAGCAGCTACTTCGGGGGGGCTAGTGACACTGAAGCTTTCTTT
>TRBD1|TRBV28|TRBJ1-5
CASSLGQPYSNQPQHF
TGTGCCAGCAGTTTGGGACAGCCGTATAGCAATCAGCCCCAGCATTTT
>NA|TRBV19|TRBJ2-6
CASTDTGISGANVLTF
TGTGCCAGTACCGATACAGGGATCTCTGGGGCCAACGTCCTGACTTTC
>NA|TRBV18|TRBJ1-1
CASSPQGPEAFF
TGTGCCAGCTCACCCCAGGGTCCTGAAGCTTTCTTT
>NA|TRBV6-5|TRBJ2-1
CASATSSYNEQFF
TGTGCCAGCGCGACTAGCTCCTACAATGAGCAGTTCTTC
>TRBD1|TRBV2|TRBJ2-3
CASSSGTGLTDTQYF
TGTGCCAGCTCTTCTGGGACAGGACTCACAGATACGCAGTATTTT
>NA|TRBV11-1|TRBJ1-5
CASSLPKEDQFNQPQHF
TGTGCCAGCAGCCTACCAAAGGAGGACCAATTCAATCAGCCCCAGCATTTT
>NA|TRBV6-6|TRBJ2-7
CASSHTPGLIPYEQYF
TGTGCCAGCAGTCACACCCCGGGACTCATCCCCTACGAGCAGTACTTC
>NA|TRBV11-3|TRBJ2-1
CASSLDVAGINNEQFF
TGTGCCAGCAGCTTAGATGTCGCAGGGATAAACAATGAGCAGTTCTTC
>NA|TRBV30|TRBJ2-5
CAWSVSQETQYF
TGTGCCTGGAGTGTATCTCAAGAGACCCAGTACTTC
>NA|TRBV7-2|TRBJ2-6
CASSPDRPGANVLTF
TGTGCCAGCAGCCCCGACAGGCCTGGGGCCAACGTCCTGACTTTC
>NA|TRBV5-1|TRBJ1-6
CASSLARGGSPLHF
TGCGCCAGCAGCTTGGCTAGGGGCGGATCACCCCTCCACTTT
>NA|TRBV7-9|TRBJ2-2
CASSLAGAGLNQSTGELFF
TGTGCCAGCAGCTTAGCAGGGGCAGGGTTAAATCAATCCACCGGGGAGCTGTTTTTT
>NA|TRBV18|TRBJ1-2
CASSPPGEGNGYTF
TGTGCCAGCTCACCCCCAGGGGAAGGAAATGGCTACACCTTC
>TRBD1|TRBV5-6|TRBJ2-1
CASSRGTGSSYNEQFF
TGTGCCAGCAGCCGAGGGACAGGGAGCTCCTACAATGAGCAGTTCTTC
>TRBD2|TRBV7-2|TRBJ2-7
CASSTLAGSYEQYF
TGTGCCAGCAGCACACTAGCGGGGTCCTACGAGCAGTACTTC
>NA|TRBV6-4|TRBJ1-1
CASSDSGGTEAFF
TGTGCCAGCAGTGACTCAGGAGGGACTGAAGCTTTCTTT
>TRBD1|TRBV7-9|TRBJ1-1
CASSRSGQGGNTEAFF
TGTGCCAGCAGCAGAAGTGGACAGGGTGGGAACACTGAAGCTTTCTTT
>NA|TRBV29-1|TRBJ2-3
CSALGAGADTQYF
TGCAGCGCGTTGGGGGCAGGGGCAGATACGCAGTATTTT
>TRBD1|TRBV19|TRBJ2-3
CASSTDRQGLWYF
TGTGCCAGTAGTACGGATCGACAGGGTCTGTGGTATTTT
>TRBD1|TRBV5-4|TRBJ2-5
CASKPDRYQETQYF
TGTGCCAGCAAGCCGGACAGGTACCAAGAGACCCAGTACTTC
>TRBD1|TRBV2|TRBJ2-7
CASTRTGRNEQYF
TGTGCCAGCACTAGGACAGGGAGAAACGAGCAGTACTTC
>NA|TRBV4-1|TRBJ1-5
CASSQDGSENQPQHF
TGCGCCAGCAGCCAAGACGGCTCGGAGAATCAGCCCCAGCATTTT
>TRBD1|TRBV18|TRBJ1-5
CASSPSDRGLGLNQPQHF
TGTGCCAGCTCACCCTCTGACAGGGGACTCGGGCTAAATCAGCCCCAGCATTTT
>TRBD2|TRBV19|TRBJ2-7
CASSIAGGPYEQYF
TGTGCCAGTAGTATAGCGGGGGGGCCCTACGAGCAGTACTTC
>NA|TRBV7-9|TRBJ1-2
CASSLEGGDGYTF
TGTGCCAGCAGCTTAGAAGGGGGGGATGGCTACACCTTC
>TRBD2|TRBV4-1|TRBJ2-5
CASSQDRGGTQYF
TGCGCCAGCAGCCAAGATCGGGGGGGGACCCAGTACTTC
>TRBD1|TRBV2|TRBJ1-1
CASSVTGQGEAFF
TGTGCCAGCAGTGTAACGGGACAGGGTGAAGCTTTCTTT
>TRBD2|TRBV7-2|TRBJ2-7
CASSLGGTITYEQYF
TGTGCCAGCAGCTTAGGCGGGACTATCACCTACGAGCAGTACTTC
>NA|TRBV7-9|TRBJ1-1
CASSLGLGFTEAFF
TGTGCCAGCAGCTTGGGGCTGGGGTTCACTGAAGCTTTCTTT
>NA|TRBV5-1|TRBJ1-1
CASSITGMNTEAFF
TGCGCCAGCAGCATTACAGGGATGAACACTGAAGCTTTCTTT
>TRBD1|TRBV6-1|TRBJ2-2
CASSDTWGQLNTGELFF
TGTGCCAGCAGTGATACCTGGGGACAGTTGAACACCGGGGAGCTGTTTTTT
>TRBD2|TRBV5-4|TRBJ2-7
CACTRGSGNTYEQYF
TGTGCCTGTACCCGAGGTAGCGGGAACACCTACGAGCAGTACTTC
>TRBD1|TRBV5-1|TRBJ1-2
CASSSDRGTYGYTF
TGCGCCAGCAGCTCGGACAGGGGGACCTATGGCTACACCTTC
>TRBD1|TRBV5-1|TRBJ2-7
CASSSRQGASYEQYF
TGCGCCAGCAGCTCTAGACAGGGGGCCTCCTACGAGCAGTACTTC
>TRBD1|TRBV9|TRBJ2-7
CASSRQGASYEQYF
TGTGCCAGCAGCCGACAGGGGGCCTCCTACGAGCAGTACTTC
>NA|TRBV5-1|TRBJ2-3
CASSRVVGASTDTQYF
TGCGCCAGCAGTCGCGTAGTTGGGGCTAGCACAGATACGCAGTATTTT
>NA|TRBV4-3|TRBJ2-7
CASSQAPGAAAYEQYF
TGCGCCAGCAGCCAAGCCCCAGGGGCAGCCGCCTACGAGCAGTACTTC
>NA|TRBV5-4|TRBJ2-2
CASSPEPGRPNTGELFF
TGTGCCAGCAGCCCGGAGCCGGGTAGGCCGAACACCGGGGAGCTGTTTTTT
>NA|TRBV9|TRBJ1-1
CASSAARNTEAFF
TGTGCCAGCAGCGCCGCCAGGAACACTGAAGCTTTCTTT
>TRBD2|TRBV5-1|TRBJ2-2
CASRSGANTGELFF
TGCGCCAGCAGAAGCGGGGCGAACACCGGGGAGCTGTTTTTT
>NA|TRBV7-2|TRBJ1-1
CASSLAPGGKTEAFF
TGTGCCAGCAGCTTAGCGCCGGGGGGCAAAACTGAAGCTTTCTTT
>NA|TRBV7-2|TRBJ1-2
CASRLDRATGYGYTF
TGTGCCAGCAGGTTAGATAGGGCCACAGGGTATGGCTACACCTTC
>NA|TRBV9|TRBJ2-2
CASSVYLANTGELFF
TGTGCCAGCAGCGTCTACCTAGCCAACACCGGGGAGCTGTTTTTT
>TRBD1|TRBV2|TRBJ2-1
CASSGIQGANLYNEQFF
TGTGCCAGCAGCGGAATACAGGGGGCAAACCTTTACAATGAGCAGTTCTTC
>TRBD2|TRBV11-3|TRBJ2-3
CASSLGLAGHYTDTQYF
TGTGCCAGCAGCTTGGGTCTAGCGGGGCACTACACAGATACGCAGTATTTT
>TRBD1|TRBV29-1|TRBJ2-7
CSVLTGSREQYF
TGCAGCGTACTGACAGGGTCGAGGGAGCAGTACTTC
>TRBD2|TRBV7-2|TRBJ2-7
CASTLLAGETDEQYF
TGTGCCAGCACCTTGTTAGCGGGGGAAACGGACGAGCAGTACTTC
>NA|TRBV27|TRBJ1-5
CASSLGVGDQPQHF
TGTGCCAGCAGTTTGGGCGTCGGGGATCAGCCCCAGCATTTT
>NA|TRBV5-6|TRBJ1-4
CASSFDTSNEKLFF
TGTGCCAGCAGCTTCGACACATCTAATGAAAAACTGTTTTTT
>TRBD1|TRBV6-1|TRBJ2-3
CASSERSGQGGDTQYF
TGTGCCAGCAGTGAAAGATCGGGACAGGGGGGAGATACGCAGTATTTT